The table lists the clone carrying this T cell receptor (beta chain) with a few counts. There are 13 residues in the CDR3. Trimming shortened V by 2 bases and J by 10 bases, and 9 bases separated the two germline ends. TCR beta sequencing was performed on blood CD8+ and CD4+ T cells. Random-hexamer reverse transcription was applied to roughly 0.5 to 1 ug RNA. Each CDR3 protein is one row after TCRdb ran MiXCR on the immunoSEQ multiplex PCR reads. The data contain around 77,000 distinct CDR3 sequences, 95% to 96% of them singletons. This sample is part of a study of CD8 T cells in Susac syndrome. This chain joins TRBV12-3 or TRBV12-4 and TRBJ1-6, with D possibly matching TRBD1 (5 bases). Sequenced: CD4+ T cells from PBMCs. This receptor was identified in a human donor with multiple sclerosis. The CDR3 spells CASSLRRGSPLHF. The DNA for the CDR3 is TGTGCCAGCAGTTTACGGAGGGGCTCACCCCTCCACTTT.